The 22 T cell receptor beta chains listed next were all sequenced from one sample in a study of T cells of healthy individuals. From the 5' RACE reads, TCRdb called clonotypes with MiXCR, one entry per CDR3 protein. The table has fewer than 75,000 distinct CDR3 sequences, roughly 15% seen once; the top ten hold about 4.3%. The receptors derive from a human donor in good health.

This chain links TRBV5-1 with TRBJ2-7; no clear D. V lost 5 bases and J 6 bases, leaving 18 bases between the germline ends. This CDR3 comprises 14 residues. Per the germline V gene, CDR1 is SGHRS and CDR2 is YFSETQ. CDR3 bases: TGCGCCAGCAGTCAAAAGGTACGGGCCGCCGAGCAGTACTTC. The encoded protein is CASSQKVRAAEQYF.

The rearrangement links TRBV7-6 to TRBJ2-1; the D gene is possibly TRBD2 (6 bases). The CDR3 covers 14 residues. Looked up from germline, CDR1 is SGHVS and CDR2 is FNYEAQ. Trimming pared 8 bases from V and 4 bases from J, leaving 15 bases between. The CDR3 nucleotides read TGTGCCAGCGGTACTAGCCCAGAGTACAATGAGCAGTTCTTC. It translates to CASGTSPEYNEQFF.

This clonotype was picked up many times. CDR3 loop: CASRVEETQYF. In DNA form, the CDR3 reads TGTGCCAGCAGGGTGGAGGAGACCCAGTACTTC. This rearrangement joins TRBV28 to TRBJ2-5; D is unresolved. The V gene lost 6 bases and the J gene lost 5 bases, with 7 bases spanning the gap. Germline V lookup: CDR1 MDHEN, CDR2 SYDVKM. The CDR3 spans 11 residues.

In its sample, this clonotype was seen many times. The CDR3 region is CASSLQVQETQYF. The CDR3, as DNA: TGTGCCAGCAGTTTACAGGTTCAAGAGACCCAGTACTTC. The chain links TRBV12-3 or TRBV12-4 to TRBJ2-5; D ambiguous. With 2 bases removed from V and 2 bases from J, the gap between germline ends came to 6 bases. The CDR3 totals 13 residues.

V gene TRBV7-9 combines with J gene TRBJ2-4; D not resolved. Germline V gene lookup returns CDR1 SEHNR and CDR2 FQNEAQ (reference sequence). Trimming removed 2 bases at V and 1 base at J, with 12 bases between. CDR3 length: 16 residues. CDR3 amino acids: CASSLLGSGAKNIQYF. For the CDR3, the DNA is TGTGCCAGCAGCTTATTGGGAAGTGGTGCCAAAAACATTCAGTACTTC.

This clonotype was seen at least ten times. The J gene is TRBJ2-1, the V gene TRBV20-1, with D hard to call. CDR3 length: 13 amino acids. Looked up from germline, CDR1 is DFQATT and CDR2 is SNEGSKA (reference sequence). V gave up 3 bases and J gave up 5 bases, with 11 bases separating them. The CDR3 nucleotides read TGCAGTGCTAGTCCTTTCACCAACAATGAGCAGTTCTTC. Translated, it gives CSASPFTNNEQFF.

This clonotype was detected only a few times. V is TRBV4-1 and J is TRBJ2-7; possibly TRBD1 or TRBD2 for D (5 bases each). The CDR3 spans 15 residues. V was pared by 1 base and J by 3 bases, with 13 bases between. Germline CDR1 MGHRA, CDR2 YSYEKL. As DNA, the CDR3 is TGCGCCAGCAGCCAAGTCTCCGGGACCCTCTACGAGCAGTACTTC. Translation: CASSQVSGTLYEQYF.

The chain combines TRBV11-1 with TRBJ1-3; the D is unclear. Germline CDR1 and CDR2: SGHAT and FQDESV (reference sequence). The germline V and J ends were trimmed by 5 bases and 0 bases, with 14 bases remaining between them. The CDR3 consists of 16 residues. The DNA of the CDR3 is TGTGCCAGCAGCCCTCCCGGAGGTCTCTCTGGAAACACCATATATTTT. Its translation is CASSPPGGLSGNTIYF.

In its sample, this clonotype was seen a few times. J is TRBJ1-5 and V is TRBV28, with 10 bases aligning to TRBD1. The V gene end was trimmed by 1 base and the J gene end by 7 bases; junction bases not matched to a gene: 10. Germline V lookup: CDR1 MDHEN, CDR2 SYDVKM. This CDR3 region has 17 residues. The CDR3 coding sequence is TGTGCCAGCAGTTTATTGGGGGGACAGGGGATTAGGCAGCCCCAGCATTTT. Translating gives CASSLLGGQGIRQPQHF.

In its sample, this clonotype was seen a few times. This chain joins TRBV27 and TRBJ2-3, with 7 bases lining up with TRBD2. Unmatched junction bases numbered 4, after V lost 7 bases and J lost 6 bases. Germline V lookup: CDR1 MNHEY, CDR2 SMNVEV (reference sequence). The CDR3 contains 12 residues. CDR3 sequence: CASMVGGDTQYF. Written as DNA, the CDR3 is TGTGCCAGCATGGTCGGGGGGGATACGCAGTATTTT.

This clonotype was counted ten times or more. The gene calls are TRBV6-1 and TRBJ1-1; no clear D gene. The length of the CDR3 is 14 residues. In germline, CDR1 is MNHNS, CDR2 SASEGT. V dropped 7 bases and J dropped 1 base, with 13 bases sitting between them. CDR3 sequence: CASTQHEGNTEAFF. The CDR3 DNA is TGTGCCAGCACCCAACATGAGGGGAACACTGAAGCTTTCTTT.

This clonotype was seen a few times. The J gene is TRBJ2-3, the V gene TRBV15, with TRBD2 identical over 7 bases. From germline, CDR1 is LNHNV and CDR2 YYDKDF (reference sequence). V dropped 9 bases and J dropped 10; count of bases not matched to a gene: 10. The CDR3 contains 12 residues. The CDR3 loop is CATGPWEGAQYF. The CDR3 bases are TGTGCCACGGGCCCTTGGGAGGGAGCGCAGTATTTT.

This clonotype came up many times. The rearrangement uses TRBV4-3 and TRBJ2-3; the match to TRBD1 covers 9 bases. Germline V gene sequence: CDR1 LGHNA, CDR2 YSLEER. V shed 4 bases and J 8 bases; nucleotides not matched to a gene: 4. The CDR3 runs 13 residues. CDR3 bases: TGCGCCAGCAGCCTCACGGACAGGGGTACGCAGTATTTT. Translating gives CASSLTDRGTQYF.

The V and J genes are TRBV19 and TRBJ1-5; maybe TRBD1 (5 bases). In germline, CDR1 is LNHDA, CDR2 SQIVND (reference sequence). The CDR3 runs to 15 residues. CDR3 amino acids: CAPLVGEVRSQPQHF. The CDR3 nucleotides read TGTGCTCCACTCGTGGGGGAGGTCAGGAGTCAGCCCCAGCATTTT.

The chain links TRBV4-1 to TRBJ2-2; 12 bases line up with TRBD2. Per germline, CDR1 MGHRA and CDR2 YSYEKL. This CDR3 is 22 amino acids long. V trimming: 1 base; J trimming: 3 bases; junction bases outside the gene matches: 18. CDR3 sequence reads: CASSQGRYVVLAGGHDTGELFF. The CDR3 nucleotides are TGCGCCAGCAGCCAAGGTCGCTACGTGGTGCTAGCGGGGGGGCATGACACCGGGGAGCTGTTTTTT.

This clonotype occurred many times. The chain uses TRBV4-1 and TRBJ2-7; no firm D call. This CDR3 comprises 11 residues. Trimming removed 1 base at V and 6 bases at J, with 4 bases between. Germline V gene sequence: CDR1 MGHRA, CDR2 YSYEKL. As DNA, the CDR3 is TGCGCCAGCAGCCAAGGACCCGAGCAGTACTTC. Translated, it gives CASSQGPEQYF.

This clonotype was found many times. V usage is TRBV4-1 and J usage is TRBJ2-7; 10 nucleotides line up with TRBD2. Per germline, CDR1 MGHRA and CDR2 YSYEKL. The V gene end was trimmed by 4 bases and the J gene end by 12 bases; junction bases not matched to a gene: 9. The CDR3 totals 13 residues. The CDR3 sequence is CASSPLTSGESYF. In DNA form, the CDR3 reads TGCGCCAGCAGCCCCCTTACTAGCGGGGAATCGTACTTC.

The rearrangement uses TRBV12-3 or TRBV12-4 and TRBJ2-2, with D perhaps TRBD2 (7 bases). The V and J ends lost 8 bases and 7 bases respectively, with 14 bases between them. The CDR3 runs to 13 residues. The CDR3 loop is CASGGRGDGELFF. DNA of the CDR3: TGTGCCAGCGGGGGCCGGGGGGACGGGGAGCTGTTTTTT.

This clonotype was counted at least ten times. CDR3 nucleotides: TGTGCCAGTAGTCCTAACACTCGAAGGAACACCGGGGAGCTGTTTTTT. This codes for CASSPNTRRNTGELFF. V usage is TRBV19 and J usage is TRBJ2-2; D is uncertain. V was pared by 5 bases and J by 1 base, with 14 bases between. The CDR3 runs to 16 residues. Looked up from germline, CDR1 is LNHDA and CDR2 is SQIVND (reference sequence).

CDR3 protein: CASSQADEQYF. CDR3 nucleotide sequence: TGCGCCAGCAGCCAGGCAGACGAGCAGTACTTC. The chain uses TRBV5-1 and TRBJ2-7; no reliable D call. Trimming took off 4 bases at V and 5 bases at J, with 7 bases between the two ends. There are 11 residues in the CDR3. Per germline, CDR1 SGHRS and CDR2 YFSETQ.

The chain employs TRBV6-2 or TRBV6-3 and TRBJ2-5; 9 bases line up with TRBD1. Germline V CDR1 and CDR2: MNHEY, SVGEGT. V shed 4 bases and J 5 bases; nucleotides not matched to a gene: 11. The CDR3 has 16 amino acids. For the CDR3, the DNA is TGTGCCAGCAGTTTACTCACAGGGGGCGCGGTGGAGACCCAGTACTTC. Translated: CASSLLTGGAVETQYF.

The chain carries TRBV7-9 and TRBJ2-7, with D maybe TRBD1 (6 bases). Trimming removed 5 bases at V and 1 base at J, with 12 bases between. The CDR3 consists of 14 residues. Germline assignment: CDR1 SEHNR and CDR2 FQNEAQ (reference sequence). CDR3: CASSPRQESYEQYF. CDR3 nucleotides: TGTGCCAGCAGCCCGAGACAGGAATCCTACGAGCAGTACTTC. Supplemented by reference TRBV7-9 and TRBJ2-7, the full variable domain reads DTGVSQNPRHKITKRGQNVTFRCDPISEHNRLYWYRQTLGQGPEFLTYFQNEAQLEKSRLLSDRFSAERPKGSFSTLEIQRTEQGDSAMYLCASSPRQESYEQYFGPGTRLTVT.